The entry below gives a single TCR beta chain sequence along with its context. Its antigen is as yet unknown. This specimen comes from a study of cytomegalovirus exposure and HLA in healthy donors. The primer mix had 60 Vbeta and 13 Jbeta primers. The data were produced by immunoSEQ multiplex PCR, yet TCRdb's version contains in-frame clones alone and is incomplete. Counted here are about 150,000 clones, around 72% occurring once; the ten biggest clones make up around 1.4%. Study findings and constraints: As a later analysis showed, a missense DCLRE1C variant was linked to trimming of TCR beta V- and J-genes. An apparent linkage of common viral pathogens to several of the most significant clusters emerged in a later analysis. Analysis was performed later, and it showed HLA-associated TCR beta chains to be more clonally expanded than equally common others.

Germline V gene sequence: CDR1 SGDLS, CDR2 YYNGEE. Trimming shortened V by 5 bases and J by 4 bases, and 10 bases separated the two germline ends. The CDR3 has 13 amino acids. Specimen: PBMCs. The clonotype comes from a man in his late teens or twenties in good health and CMV-seronegative. The chain combines TRBV9 with TRBJ1-3; a weak D match, TRBD1 (6 bases). CDR3 DNA sequence: TGTGCCAGCAGTGGGGGACAAGGAAACACCATATATTTT. It specifies CASSGGQGNTIYF.